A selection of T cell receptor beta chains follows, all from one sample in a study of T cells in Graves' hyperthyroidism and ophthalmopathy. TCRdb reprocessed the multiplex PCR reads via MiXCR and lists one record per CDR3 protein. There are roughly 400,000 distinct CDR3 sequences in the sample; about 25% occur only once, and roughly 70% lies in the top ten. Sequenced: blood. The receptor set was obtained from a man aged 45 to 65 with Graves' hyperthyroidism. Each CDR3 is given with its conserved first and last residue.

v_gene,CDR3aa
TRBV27,CASSSHRNLYEQYF
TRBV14,CASSPRVVTDTQYF
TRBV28,CASSLEGVTETQYF
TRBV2,CASRHDRVGQPQHF
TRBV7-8,CASSPASGTDTQYF
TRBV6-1,CASSYGGTGVTEAFF
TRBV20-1,CSARDEDQGPADTQYF
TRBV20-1,CSARDPRTSGSPSYEQYF
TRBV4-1,CASSQVRDSRAFF
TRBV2,CASSDRAYEQYF
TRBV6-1,CASSPSLDRVVEAFF
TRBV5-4,CASLDGANYGYTF
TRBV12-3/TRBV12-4,CASSPRRAGEQYF
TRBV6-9,CASSYALVEREKLFF
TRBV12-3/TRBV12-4,CASSPPSTRELFF
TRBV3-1,CASSYRDPETQYF
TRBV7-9,CASSRKEEQYF
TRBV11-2,CASSAQTVRETQYF
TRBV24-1,CATSQMGNEQFF
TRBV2,CASSPGPGGYTF
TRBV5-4,CASSLGTGKVGDQYF
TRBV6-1,CAISRDGGQAFF
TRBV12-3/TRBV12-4,CASNSAGESSEQYF
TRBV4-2,CASSQDPTETNYGYTF
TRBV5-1,CASSLEVQEDYGYTF
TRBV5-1,CASNRMGGDYEQYF
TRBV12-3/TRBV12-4,CASSLDGVSTDTQYF
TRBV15,CATGRSDTDTQYF
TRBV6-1,CASRVSGASSTDTQYF
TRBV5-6,CASSLLGQPQHF
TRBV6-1,CASSEDPGTGSNEQFF
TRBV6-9,CASSYGGPKNIQYF
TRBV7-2,CASSQDEGMGEQYF
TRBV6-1,CASSEQGYSGSPLHF
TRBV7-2,CASRGAGANEQYF
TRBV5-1,CASSLTPGGPDGYTF
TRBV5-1,CASSLTAGAYGYTF
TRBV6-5,CASSYRGTTDTQYF
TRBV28,CASKTSYEQYF
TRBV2,CASSRDSNYGYTF
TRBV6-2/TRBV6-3,CATGRTSGFHVTQYF
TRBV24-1,CATSDFNSYEQYF
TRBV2,CANQEGLAALTDTQYF
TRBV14,CASSQNRGLDYGYTF
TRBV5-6,CASSSRLGETQYF
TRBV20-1,CSATKVETQYF
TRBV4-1,CASSQRQDEKLFF
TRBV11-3,CASSLGGTNTGELFF
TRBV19,CASSILAGREQFF
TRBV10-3,CAISEGTVEKLFF
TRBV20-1,CSARQEGTGEQYF
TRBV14,CASSPLGSGSDEQYF
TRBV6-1,CASRIRDSPYEQYF
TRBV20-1,CSAREVPNSPLHF